This T cell receptor beta chain was captured by sequencing in a study of T cell repertoires in cytomegalovirus infection. Study details: HLA-C-restricted CMV epitopes, recently identified, and well-studied HLA-B-restricted ones were used by the study. Evidence of both CMV infection and a matching HLA type came from public TCR beta signatures.

The study's findings and limits: Based on cumulative public TCR beta family frequency, carriers of CMV plus the relevant HLA were identified. Across the ex vivo response, the dominant clonotypes were HLA-C-restricted CMV-specific TCR beta clonotypes.

TCRdb fed the reads into MiXCR, producing one record per CDR3 protein. The table lists approximately 910,000 distinct CDR3 sequences, roughly 31% of them singletons. Details on this clonotype: The antigen is not known. A much larger clone lies one base from this, so it may be a read error.

The CDR3 contains 13 residues. Germline V gene lookup returns CDR1 SGHDN and CDR2 FVKESK. The sample was cultured CD8+ T cells from PBMCs, taken from culture after CMV antigen stimulation. The rearrangement links TRBV14 to TRBJ2-1; D not certain. The receptor comes from a human donor in good health (CMV status not recorded). Some clones in this sample may be carry-over from other donors' samples. The CDR3 region is CANSQALISEQFF. The CDR3 region has the DNA TGTGCCAACAGCCAAGCCCTCATCAGTGAGCAGTTCTTC.